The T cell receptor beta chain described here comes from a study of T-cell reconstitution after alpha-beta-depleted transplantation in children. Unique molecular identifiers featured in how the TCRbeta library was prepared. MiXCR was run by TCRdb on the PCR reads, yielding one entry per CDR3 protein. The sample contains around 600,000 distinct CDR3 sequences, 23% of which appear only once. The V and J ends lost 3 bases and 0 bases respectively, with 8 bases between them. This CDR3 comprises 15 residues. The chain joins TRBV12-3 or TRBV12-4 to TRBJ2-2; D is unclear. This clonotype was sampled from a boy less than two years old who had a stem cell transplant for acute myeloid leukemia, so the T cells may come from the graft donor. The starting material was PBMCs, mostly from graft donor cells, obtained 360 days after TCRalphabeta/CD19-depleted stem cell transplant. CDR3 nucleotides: TGTGCCAGCAGTTTTCAGGAGCCGAACACCGGGGAGCTGTTTTTT. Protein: CASSFQEPNTGELFF.